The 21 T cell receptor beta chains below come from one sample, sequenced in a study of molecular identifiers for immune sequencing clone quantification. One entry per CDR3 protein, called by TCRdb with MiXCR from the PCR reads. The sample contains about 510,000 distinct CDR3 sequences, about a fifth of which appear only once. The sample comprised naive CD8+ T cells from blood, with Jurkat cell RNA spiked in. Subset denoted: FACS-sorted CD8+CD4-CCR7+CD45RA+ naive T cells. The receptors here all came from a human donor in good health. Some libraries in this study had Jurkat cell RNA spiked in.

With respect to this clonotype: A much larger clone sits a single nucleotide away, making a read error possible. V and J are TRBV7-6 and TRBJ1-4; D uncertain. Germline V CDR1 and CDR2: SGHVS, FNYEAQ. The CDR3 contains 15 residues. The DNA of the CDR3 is TGTGCCAGCAGCTTAGAGGGCGGCGCATGGGAAAAACTGCTTTTT. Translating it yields CASSLEGGAWEKLLF.

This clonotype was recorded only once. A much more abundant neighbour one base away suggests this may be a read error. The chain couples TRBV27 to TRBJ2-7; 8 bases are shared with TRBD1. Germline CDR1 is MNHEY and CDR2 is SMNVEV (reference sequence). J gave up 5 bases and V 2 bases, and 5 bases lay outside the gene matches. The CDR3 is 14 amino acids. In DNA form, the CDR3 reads TGTGCCAGCAGTTTACAGGGGGCCTTGCACGAGCAGTACTTC. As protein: CASSLQGALHEQYF.

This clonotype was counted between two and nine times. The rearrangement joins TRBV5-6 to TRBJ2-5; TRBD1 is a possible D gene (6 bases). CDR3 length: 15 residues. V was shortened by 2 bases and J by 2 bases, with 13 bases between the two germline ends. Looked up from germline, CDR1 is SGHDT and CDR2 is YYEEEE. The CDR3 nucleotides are TGTGCCAGCAGCTTTTCCCAGGGGATTCAAGAGACCCAGTACTTC. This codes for CASSFSQGIQETQYF. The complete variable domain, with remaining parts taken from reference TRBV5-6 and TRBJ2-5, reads DAGVTQSPTHLIKTRGQQVTLRCSPKSGHDTVSWYQQALGQGPQFIFQYYEEEERQRGNFPDRFSGHQFPNYSSELNVNALLLGDSALYLCASSFSQGIQETQYFGPGTRLLVL.

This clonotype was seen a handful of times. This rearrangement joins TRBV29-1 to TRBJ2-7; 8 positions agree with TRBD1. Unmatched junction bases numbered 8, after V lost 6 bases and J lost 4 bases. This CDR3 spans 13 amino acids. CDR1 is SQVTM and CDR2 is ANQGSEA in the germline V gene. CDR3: CSVLTGVGYEQYF. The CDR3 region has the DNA TGCAGCGTATTGACAGGGGTTGGGTACGAGCAGTACTTC.

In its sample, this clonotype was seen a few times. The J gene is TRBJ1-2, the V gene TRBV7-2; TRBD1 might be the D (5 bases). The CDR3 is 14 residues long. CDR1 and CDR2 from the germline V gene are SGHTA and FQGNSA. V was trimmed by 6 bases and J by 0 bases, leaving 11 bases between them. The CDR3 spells CASSHTGANYGYTF. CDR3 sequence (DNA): TGTGCCAGCAGTCATACGGGGGCTAACTATGGCTACACCTTC.

For the CDR3, the DNA is TGCGCCAGCAGCCAAGATCCGGGATCGCGGACCGGGGAGCTGTTTTTT. This translates into CASSQDPGSRTGELFF. The chain carries TRBV4-3 and TRBJ2-2; a weak D match, TRBD2 (5 bases). Germline CDR1 reads LGHNA; CDR2 reads YSLEER. This CDR3 region has 16 residues. Between the trimmed V and J ends, which lost 0 bases and 5 bases, there was a span of 13 bases.

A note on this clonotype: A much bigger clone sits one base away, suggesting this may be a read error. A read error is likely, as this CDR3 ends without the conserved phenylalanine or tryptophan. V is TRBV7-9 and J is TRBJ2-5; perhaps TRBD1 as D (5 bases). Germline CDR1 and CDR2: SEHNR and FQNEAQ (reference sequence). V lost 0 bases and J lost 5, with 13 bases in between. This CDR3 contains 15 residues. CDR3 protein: CASSLAQGFEETQYS. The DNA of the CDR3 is TGTGCCAGCAGCTTAGCCCAGGGATTCGAGGAGACCCAGTACTCC.

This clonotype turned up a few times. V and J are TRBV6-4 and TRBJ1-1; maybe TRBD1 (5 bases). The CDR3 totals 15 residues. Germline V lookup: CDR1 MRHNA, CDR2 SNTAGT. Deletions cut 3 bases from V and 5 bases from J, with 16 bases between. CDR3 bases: TGTGCCAGCAGTGAGGATTGGGGCCCGGGGACTGAAGCTTTCTTT. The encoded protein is CASSEDWGPGTEAFF.

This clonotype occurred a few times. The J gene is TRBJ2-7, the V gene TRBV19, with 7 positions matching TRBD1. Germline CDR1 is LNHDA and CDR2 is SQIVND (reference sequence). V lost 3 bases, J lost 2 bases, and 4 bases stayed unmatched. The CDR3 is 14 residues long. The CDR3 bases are TGTGCCAGTAGTATCAGCGACAGGGCCTACGAGCAGTACTTC. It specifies CASSISDRAYEQYF.

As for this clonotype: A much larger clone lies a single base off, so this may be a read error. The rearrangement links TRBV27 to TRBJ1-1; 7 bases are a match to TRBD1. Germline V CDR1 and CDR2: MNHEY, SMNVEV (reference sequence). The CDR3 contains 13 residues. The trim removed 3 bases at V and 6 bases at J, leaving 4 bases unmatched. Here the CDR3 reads CASSLGQWAEAFF. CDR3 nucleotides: TGTGCCAGCAGTTTGGGACAGTGGGCTGAAGCTTTCTTT.

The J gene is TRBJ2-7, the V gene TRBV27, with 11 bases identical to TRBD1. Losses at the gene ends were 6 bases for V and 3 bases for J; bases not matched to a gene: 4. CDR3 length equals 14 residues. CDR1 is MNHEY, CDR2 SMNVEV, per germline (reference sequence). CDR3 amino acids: CASSGQGAFYEQYF. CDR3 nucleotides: TGTGCCAGCAGCGGACAGGGGGCATTCTACGAGCAGTACTTC.

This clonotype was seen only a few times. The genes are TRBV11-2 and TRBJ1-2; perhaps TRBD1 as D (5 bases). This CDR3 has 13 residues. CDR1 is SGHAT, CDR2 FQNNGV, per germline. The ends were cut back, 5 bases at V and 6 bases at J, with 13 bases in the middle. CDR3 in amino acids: CASSPMAGDGYTF. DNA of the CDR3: TGTGCCAGCAGCCCGATGGCGGGGGATGGCTACACCTTC. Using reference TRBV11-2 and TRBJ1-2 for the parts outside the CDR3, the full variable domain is EAGVAQSPRYKIIEKRQSVAFWCNPISGHATLYWYQQILGQGPKLLIQFQNNGVVDDSQLPKDRFSAERLKGVDSTLKIQPAKLEDSAVYLCASSPMAGDGYTFGSGTRLTVV.

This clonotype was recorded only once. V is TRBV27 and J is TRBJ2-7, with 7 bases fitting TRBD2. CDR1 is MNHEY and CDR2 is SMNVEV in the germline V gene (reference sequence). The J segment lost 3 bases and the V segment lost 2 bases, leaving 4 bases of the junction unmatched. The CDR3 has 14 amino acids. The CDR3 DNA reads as TGTGCCAGCAGTTTAGACGGGAGGCACTACGAGCAGTACTTC. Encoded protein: CASSLDGRHYEQYF.

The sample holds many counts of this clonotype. In DNA, the CDR3 is TGTGCCAGCAGTCCGGGACTAGCGATATACGAGCAGTACTTC. Encoded protein: CASSPGLAIYEQYF. The rearrangement joins TRBV27 to TRBJ2-7, with TRBD2 identical over 10 bases. Germline CDR1 MNHEY, CDR2 SMNVEV (reference sequence). CDR3 length equals 14 residues. V trimming: 5 bases; J trimming: 4 bases; junction bases outside the gene matches: 5.

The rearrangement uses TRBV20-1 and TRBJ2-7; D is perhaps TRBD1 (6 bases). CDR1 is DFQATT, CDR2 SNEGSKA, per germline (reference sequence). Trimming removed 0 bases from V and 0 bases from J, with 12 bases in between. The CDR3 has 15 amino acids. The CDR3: CSARDLDSLSYEQYF. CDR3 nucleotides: TGCAGTGCTAGAGATTTGGACAGCCTCTCCTACGAGCAGTACTTC.

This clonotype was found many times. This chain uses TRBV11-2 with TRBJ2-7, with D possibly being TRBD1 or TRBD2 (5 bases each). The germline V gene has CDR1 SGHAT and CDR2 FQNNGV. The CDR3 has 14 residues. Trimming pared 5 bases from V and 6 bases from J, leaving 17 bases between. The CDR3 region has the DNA TGTGCCAGCAGCCCGGGCTTGGGGGATGGCGAGCAGTACTTC. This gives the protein CASSPGLGDGEQYF.

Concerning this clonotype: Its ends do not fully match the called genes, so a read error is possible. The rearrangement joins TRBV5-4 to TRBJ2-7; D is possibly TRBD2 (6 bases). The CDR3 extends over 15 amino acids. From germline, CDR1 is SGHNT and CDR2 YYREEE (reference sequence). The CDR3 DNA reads TGTTCCAGCAGCTTGACCATGGGGGGAGGCTACGAGCAGTACTTC. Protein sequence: CSSSLTMGGGYEQYF.

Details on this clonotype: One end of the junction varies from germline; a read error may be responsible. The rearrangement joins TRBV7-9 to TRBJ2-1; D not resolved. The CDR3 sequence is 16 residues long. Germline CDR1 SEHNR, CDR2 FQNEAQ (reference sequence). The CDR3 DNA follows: TGTGCCAGCAGCCCACGAGAAGGGTATGGCCTGAATGAGCAGGTCTTC. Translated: CASSPREGYGLNEQVF.

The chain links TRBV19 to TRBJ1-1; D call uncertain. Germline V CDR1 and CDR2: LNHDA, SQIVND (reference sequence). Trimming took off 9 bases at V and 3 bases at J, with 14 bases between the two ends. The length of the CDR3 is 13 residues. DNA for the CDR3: TGTGCCAGCTCCGCTACGGCCCACACTGAAGCTTTCTTT. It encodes CASSATAHTEAFF.

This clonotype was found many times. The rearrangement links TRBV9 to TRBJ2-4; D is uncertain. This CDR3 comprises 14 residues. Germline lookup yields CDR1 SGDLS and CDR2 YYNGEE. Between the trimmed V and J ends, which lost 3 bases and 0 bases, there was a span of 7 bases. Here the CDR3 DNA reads TGTGCCAGCAGCGACACCCTAGCCAAAAACATTCAGTACTTC. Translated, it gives CASSDTLAKNIQYF. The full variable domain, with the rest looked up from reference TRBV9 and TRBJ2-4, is DSGVTQTPKHLITATGQRVTLRCSPRSGDLSVYWYQQSLDQGLQFLIQYYNGEERAKGNILERFSAQQFPDLHSELNLSSLELGDSALYFCASSDTLAKNIQYFGAGTRLSVL.

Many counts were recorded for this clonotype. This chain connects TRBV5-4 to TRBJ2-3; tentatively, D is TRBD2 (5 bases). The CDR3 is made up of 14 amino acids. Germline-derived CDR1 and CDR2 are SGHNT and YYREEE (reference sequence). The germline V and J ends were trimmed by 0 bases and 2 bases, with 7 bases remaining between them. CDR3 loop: CASSLVGVTDTQYF. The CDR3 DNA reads TGTGCCAGCAGCTTGGTCGGGGTCACAGATACGCAGTATTTT.